A selection of T cell receptor beta chains follows, all from one sample in a study of identical twins. TCRdb passed the 5' RACE reads through MiXCR, listing each CDR3 protein once. The sample lists hundreds of thousands of distinct CDR3 sequences; 6% to 6.5% were seen once. Source material: naive T cells sorted from blood. Every receptor here comes from a man between 18 and 35 years old in good health. The CDR3 runs from the conserved cysteine through the conserved F or W.

j_call v_call cdr3_aa
TRBJ2-1 TRBV7-2 CASSFSGITYNEQFF
TRBJ1-1 TRBV20-1 CSATAGGERTEAFF
TRBJ1-1 TRBV20-1 CSARAGFREAFF
TRBJ1-1 TRBV27 CAAGVGTSAFF
TRBJ1-1 TRBV20-1 CSAPRGFTEAFF
TRBJ1-2 TRBV28 CASTMGQGNYGYTF
TRBJ1-4 TRBV12-3/TRBV12-4 CASSLRQGRSEKLFF
TRBJ2-2 TRBV20-1 CSARDVSSQNTGELFF
TRBJ2-4 TRBV24-1 CATSRTPPGKNIQYF
TRBJ2-1 TRBV5-1 CASSYGSINEQFF
TRBJ2-3 TRBV19 CASIGREPHTDTQYF
TRBJ2-1 TRBV5-1 CASSSGLAGVREQFF
TRBJ1-2 TRBV5-1 CASRPNREGYTF
TRBJ2-1 TRBV20-1 CSARDFASGRNEQFF
TRBJ2-7 TRBV28 CASSYSRAGGYEQYF
TRBJ2-2 TRBV20-1 CSARGPGGGGELFF
TRBJ1-1 TRBV12-3/TRBV12-4 CASSPQGRGTEAFF
TRBJ2-3 TRBV5-1 CASSLQGRLTDTQYF
TRBJ1-2 TRBV5-6 CASSLLWAEGYTF
TRBJ2-1 TRBV20-1 CSAWTSANEQFF
TRBJ1-1 TRBV18 CASSGGATTEAFF
TRBJ2-1 TRBV19 CASSIGLEDNEQFF
TRBJ2-5 TRBV6-2/TRBV6-3 CASSYSMGDQETQYF
TRBJ2-5 TRBV7-2 CASSLGTRAETQYF
TRBJ2-1 TRBV10-3 CAISGLAGTIRGGDEQFF
TRBJ2-1 TRBV5-1 CASSPTEAEQFF
TRBJ2-1 TRBV5-1 CASSTPEGYNEQFF
TRBJ2-1 TRBV20-1 CSAGRSDRNEQFF
TRBJ2-1 TRBV7-8 CASTDTQGYNEQFF
TRBJ2-1 TRBV20-1 CSARSVLAGVISYNEQFF
TRBJ1-5 TRBV10-3 CAISGGADQPQHF
TRBJ1-3 TRBV11-2 CASSFSSSGNTIYF
TRBJ1-1 TRBV5-1 CASSLETVMNTEAFF
TRBJ1-5 TRBV5-1 CASSLGVDQPQHF
TRBJ1-1 TRBV12-3/TRBV12-4 CASRSDGEAFF
TRBJ2-3 TRBV24-1 CATSDTGTGTDTQYF
TRBJ1-1 TRBV29-1 CSVGQGVGTEAFF
TRBJ2-3 TRBV6-1 CASNRASGPSTDTQYF
TRBJ2-2 TRBV10-2 CASIRGLNTGELFF
TRBJ2-1 TRBV25-1 CASSGVWRQTARPSSYNEQFF
TRBJ2-4 TRBV28 CASEGKNIQYF
TRBJ2-2 TRBV30 CAWRGLRTGELFF
TRBJ2-7 TRBV6-2/TRBV6-3 CASSKGGLSDLSYEQYF
TRBJ1-2 TRBV25-1 CASRTRGGGYTF
TRBJ2-1 TRBV24-1 CATSDLLNNEQFF
TRBJ1-6 TRBV5-1 CASSLDRGGGSPLHF
TRBJ1-1 TRBV5-1 CASSWGLNLNTEAFF
TRBJ2-1 TRBV10-3 CAISGSEIGGNEQFF
TRBJ2-3 TRBV15 CATSRDLTGTDTQYF